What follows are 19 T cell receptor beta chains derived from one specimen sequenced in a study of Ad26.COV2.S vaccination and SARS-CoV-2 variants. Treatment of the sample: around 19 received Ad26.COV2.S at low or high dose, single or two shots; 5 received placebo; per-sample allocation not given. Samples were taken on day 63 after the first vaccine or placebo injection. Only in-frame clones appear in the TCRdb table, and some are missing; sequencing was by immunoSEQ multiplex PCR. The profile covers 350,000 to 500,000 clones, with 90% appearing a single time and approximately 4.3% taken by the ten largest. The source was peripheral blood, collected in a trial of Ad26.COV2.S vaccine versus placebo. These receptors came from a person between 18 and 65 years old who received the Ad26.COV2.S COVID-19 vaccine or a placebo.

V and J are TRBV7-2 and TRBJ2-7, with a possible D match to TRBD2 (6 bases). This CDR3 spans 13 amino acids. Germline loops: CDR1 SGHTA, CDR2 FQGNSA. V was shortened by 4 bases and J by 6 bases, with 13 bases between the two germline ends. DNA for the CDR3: TGTGCCAGCAGCTCCCTGGCGGGATCCGAGCAGTACTTC. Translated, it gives CASSSLAGSEQYF.

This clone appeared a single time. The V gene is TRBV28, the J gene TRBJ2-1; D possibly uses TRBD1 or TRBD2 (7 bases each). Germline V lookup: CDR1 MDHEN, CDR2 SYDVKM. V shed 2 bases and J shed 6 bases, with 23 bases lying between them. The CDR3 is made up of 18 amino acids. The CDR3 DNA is TGTGCCAGCAGTTTACCCTCCACAGGGGAGGGGGCGGGCAATGAGCAGTTCTTC. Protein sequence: CASSLPSTGEGAGNEQFF.

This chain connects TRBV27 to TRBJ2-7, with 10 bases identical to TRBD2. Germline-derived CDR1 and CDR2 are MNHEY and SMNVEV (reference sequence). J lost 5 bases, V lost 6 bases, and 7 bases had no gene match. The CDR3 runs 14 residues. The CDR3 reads CASSTSGKGDEQYF. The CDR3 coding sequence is TGTGCCAGCAGCACTAGCGGGAAAGGCGACGAGCAGTACTTC.

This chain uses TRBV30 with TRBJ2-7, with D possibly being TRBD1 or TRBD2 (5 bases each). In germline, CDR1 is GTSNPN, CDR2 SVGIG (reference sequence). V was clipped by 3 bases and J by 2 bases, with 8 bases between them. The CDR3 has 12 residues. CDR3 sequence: CAWSQGPYEQYF. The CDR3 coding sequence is TGTGCCTGGAGCCAGGGACCCTACGAGCAGTACTTC. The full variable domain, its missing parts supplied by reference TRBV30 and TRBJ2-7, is SQTIHQWPATLVQPVGSPLSLECTVEGTSNPNLYWYRQAAGRGLQLLFYSVGIGQISSEVPQNLSASRPQDRQFILSSKKLLLSDSGFYLCAWSQGPYEQYFGPGTRLTVT.

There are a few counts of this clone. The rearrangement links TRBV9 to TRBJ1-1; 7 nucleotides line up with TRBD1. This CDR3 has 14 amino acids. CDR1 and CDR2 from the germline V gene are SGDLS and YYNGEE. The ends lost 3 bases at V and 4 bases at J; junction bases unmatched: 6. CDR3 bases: TGTGCCAGCAGCGCACAGGGGAGTAGCACTGAAGCTTTCTTT. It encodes CASSAQGSSTEAFF.

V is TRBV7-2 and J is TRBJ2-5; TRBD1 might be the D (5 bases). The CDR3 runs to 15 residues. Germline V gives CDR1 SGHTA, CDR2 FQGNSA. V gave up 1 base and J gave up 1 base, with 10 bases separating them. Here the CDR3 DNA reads TGTGCCAGCAGCTTAGAGGGGCAGACCCAAGAGACCCAGTACTTC. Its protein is CASSLEGQTQETQYF.

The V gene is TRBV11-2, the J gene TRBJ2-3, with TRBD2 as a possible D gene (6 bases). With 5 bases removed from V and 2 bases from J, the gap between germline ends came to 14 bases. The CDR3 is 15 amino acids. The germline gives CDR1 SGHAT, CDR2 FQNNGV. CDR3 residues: CASSLRLDSTDTQYF. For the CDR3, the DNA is TGTGCCAGCAGCCTCCGACTAGACTCCACAGATACGCAGTATTTT. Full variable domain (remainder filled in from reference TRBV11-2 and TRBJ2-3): EAGVAQSPRYKIIEKRQSVAFWCNPISGHATLYWYQQILGQGPKLLIQFQNNGVVDDSQLPKDRFSAERLKGVDSTLKIQPAKLEDSAVYLCASSLRLDSTDTQYFGPGTRLTVL.

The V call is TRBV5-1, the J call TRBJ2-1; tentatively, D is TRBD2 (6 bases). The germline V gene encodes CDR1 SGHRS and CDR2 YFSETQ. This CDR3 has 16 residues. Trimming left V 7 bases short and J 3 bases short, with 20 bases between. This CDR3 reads CASSLFRGSLYNEQFF. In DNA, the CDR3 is TGCGCCAGCTCCCTCTTTCGGGGGTCCCTCTACAATGAGCAGTTCTTC.

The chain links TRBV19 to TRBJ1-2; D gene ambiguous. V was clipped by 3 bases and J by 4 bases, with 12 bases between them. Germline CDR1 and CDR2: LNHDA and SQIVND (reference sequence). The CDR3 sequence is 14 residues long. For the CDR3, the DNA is TGTGCCAGTAGTATCGGAGACCGACGCTATGGCTACACCTTC. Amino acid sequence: CASSIGDRRYGYTF.

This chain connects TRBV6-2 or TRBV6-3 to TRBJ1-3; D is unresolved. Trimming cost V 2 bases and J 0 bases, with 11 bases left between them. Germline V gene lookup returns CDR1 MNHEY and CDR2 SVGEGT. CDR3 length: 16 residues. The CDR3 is CASSYLDGISGNTIYF. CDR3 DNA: TGTGCCAGCAGTTACCTGGACGGAATCTCTGGAAACACCATATATTTT.

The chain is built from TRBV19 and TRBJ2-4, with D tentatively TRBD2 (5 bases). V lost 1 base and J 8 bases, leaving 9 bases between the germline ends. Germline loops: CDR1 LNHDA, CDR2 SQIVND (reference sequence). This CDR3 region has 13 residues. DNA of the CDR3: TGTGCCAGTAGTATAGCAGAGAGGGACATTCAGTACTTC. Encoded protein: CASSIAERDIQYF. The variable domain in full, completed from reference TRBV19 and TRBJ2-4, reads DGGITQSPKYLFRKEGQNVTLSCEQNLNHDAMYWYRQDPGQGLRLIYYSQIVNDFQKGDIAEGYSVSREKKESFPLTVTSAQKNPTAFYLCASSIAERDIQYFGAGTRLSVL.

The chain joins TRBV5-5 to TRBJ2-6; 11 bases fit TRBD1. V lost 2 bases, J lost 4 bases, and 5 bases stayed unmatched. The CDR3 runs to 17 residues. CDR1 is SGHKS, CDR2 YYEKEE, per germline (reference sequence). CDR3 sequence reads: CASSFGTGGPGANVLTF. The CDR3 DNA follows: TGTGCCAGCAGCTTCGGGACAGGGGGTCCCGGGGCCAACGTCCTGACTTTC.

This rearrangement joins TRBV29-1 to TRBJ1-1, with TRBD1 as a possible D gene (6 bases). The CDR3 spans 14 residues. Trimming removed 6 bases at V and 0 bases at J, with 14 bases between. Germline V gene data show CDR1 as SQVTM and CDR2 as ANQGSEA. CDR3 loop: CSVERDNMNTEAFF. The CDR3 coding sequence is TGCAGCGTCGAACGGGACAATATGAACACTGAAGCTTTCTTT.

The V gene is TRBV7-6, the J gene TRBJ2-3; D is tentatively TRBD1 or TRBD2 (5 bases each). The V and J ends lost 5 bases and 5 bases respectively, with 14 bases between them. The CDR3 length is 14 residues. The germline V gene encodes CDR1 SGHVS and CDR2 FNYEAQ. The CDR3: CASSLGDLRDTQYF. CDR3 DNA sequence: TGTGCCAGCAGCCTAGGGGACCTCCGAGATACGCAGTATTTT.

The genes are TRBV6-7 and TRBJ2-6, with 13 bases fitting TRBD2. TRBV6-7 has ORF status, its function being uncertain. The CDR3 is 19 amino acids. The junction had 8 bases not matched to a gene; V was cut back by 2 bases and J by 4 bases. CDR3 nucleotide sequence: TGTGCCAGCAGTTACGTAGGACTAGCGGGGGCCTGGGGGGCCAACGTCCTGACTTTC. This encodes CASSYVGLAGAWGANVLTF.

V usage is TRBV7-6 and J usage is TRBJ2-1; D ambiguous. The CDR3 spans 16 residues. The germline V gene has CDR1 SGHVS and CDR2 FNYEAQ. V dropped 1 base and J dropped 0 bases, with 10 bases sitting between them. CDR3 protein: CASSLGSILSYNEQFF. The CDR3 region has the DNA TGTGCCAGCAGCTTAGGTTCTATACTCTCCTACAATGAGCAGTTCTTC.

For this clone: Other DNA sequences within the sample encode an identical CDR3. CDR3 nucleotide sequence: TGTGCCAGCAGTTTAGCGGAGAACACTGAAGCTTTCTTT. Amino acids: CASSLAENTEAFF. The genes are TRBV27 and TRBJ1-1; D is unresolved. V gave up 2 bases and J gave up 1 base, with 5 bases separating them. Germline CDR1 reads MNHEY; CDR2 reads SMNVEV (reference sequence). The CDR3 extends over 13 amino acids.

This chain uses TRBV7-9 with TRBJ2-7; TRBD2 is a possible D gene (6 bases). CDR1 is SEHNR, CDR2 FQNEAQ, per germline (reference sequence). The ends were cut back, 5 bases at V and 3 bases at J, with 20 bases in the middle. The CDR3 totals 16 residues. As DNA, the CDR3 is TGTGCCAGCAGCGGCGAGGGACTTGCAACACACTACGAGCAGTACTTC. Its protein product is CASSGEGLATHYEQYF.

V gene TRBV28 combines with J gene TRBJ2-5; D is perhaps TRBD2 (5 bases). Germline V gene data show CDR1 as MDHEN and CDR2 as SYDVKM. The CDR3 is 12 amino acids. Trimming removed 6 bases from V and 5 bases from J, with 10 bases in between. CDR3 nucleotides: TGTGCCAGCAGGCAGACGGGGGAGACCCAGTACTTC. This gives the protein CASRQTGETQYF. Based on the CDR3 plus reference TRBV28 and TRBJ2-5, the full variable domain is DVKVTQSSRYLVKRTGEKVFLECVQDMDHENMFWYRQDPGLGLRLIYFSYDVKMKEKGDIPEGYSVSREKKERFSLILESASTNQTSMYLCASRQTGETQYFGPGTRLLVL.